The 15 T cell receptor beta chains reported below all come from one sample, sequenced in a study of T cell repertoires in ileal Crohn's disease. The protocol was immunoSEQ multiplex PCR, while the TCRdb copy is restricted to in-frame clones and leaves out a portion. The sample includes roughly 31,000 clones, roughly 78% of them seen just once. Input material: ileal tissue. The receptor set was obtained from an adult with Crohn's disease.

This chain links TRBV4-2 with TRBJ2-1; TRBD2 matches at 10 bases. V dropped 0 bases and J dropped 9; count of bases not matched to a gene: 5. Germline V gene data show CDR1 as LGHNA and CDR2 as YNFKEQ. The CDR3 has 15 residues. CDR3 sequence (DNA): TGTGCCAGCAGCCAAGAGCTAGCGGGAGTCGGTGAGCAGTTCTTC. This gives the protein CASSQELAGVGEQFF.

This sequence joins TRBV30 and TRBJ2-7; perhaps TRBD2 as D (6 bases). This CDR3 spans 13 amino acids. V shed 3 bases and J shed 6 bases, with 15 bases lying between them. The germline V gene has CDR1 GTSNPN and CDR2 SVGIG (reference sequence). This CDR3 is CAWRSGGAGEQYF. As DNA, the CDR3 is TGTGCCTGGAGGAGCGGAGGGGCCGGCGAGCAGTACTTC.

This chain connects TRBV7-2 to TRBJ2-1; 9 bases map to TRBD2. The V gene end was trimmed by 5 bases and the J gene end by 7 bases; junction bases not matched to a gene: 12. Germline loops: CDR1 SGHTA, CDR2 FQGNSA. The CDR3 consists of 16 residues. CDR3 sequence: CASSRVAGGPVNEQFF. The CDR3 coding sequence is TGTGCCAGCAGCCGGGTGGCGGGGGGGCCGGTGAATGAGCAGTTCTTC.

The chain carries TRBV18 and TRBJ1-4; 9 bases line up with TRBD1. The CDR3 covers 18 residues. Germline CDR1 and CDR2: KGHSH and LQKENI. Trimming took 2 bases from V and 11 from J; bases not matched to a gene: 18. The CDR3 loop reads CASSPVPVATGGIRKLFF. CDR3 nucleotides: TGTGCCAGCTCACCAGTCCCAGTGGCGACAGGGGGTATAAGGAAACTGTTTTTT.

The chain couples TRBV6-6 to TRBJ1-2; 7 bases fit TRBD1. Germline loops: CDR1 MNHNY, CDR2 SVGAGI (reference sequence). This CDR3 region has 14 residues. J gave up 6 bases and V 4 bases, and 8 bases lay outside the gene matches. The CDR3 nucleotides read TGTGCCAGCAGTTTTCCACAGGGGAGCGATGGCTACACCTTC. The encoded protein is CASSFPQGSDGYTF.

This clone was detected once. The chain combines TRBV5-1 with TRBJ1-1, with 7 positions matching TRBD1. The CDR3 spans 13 residues. Germline loops: CDR1 SGHRS, CDR2 YFSETQ. After removal of 9 bases from V and 4 bases from J, the junction contained 9 bases not matched to a gene. The DNA of the CDR3 is TGCGCCACTTCATGGGCAGGGGGCACTGAAGCTTTCTTT. This sequence encodes CATSWAGGTEAFF. The complete variable domain, with remaining parts taken from reference TRBV5-1 and TRBJ1-1, reads KAGVTQTPRYLIKTRGQQVTLSCSPISGHRSVSWYQQTPGQGLQFLFEYFSETQRNKGNFPGRFSGRQFSNSRSEMNVSTLELGDSALYLCATSWAGGTEAFFGQGTRLTVV.

The chain recombines TRBV9 with TRBJ2-3; no definite D call. The CDR3 is made up of 14 amino acids. The V gene's germline CDR1 is SGDLS and CDR2 YYNGEE. Between the trimmed V and J ends, which lost 3 bases and 2 bases, there was a span of 10 bases. The CDR3 coding sequence is TGTGCCAGCAGCGCGTCTCTAATCACAGATACGCAGTATTTT. It encodes CASSASLITDTQYF.

The V call is TRBV29-1, the J call TRBJ2-1; D is uncertain. With 4 bases removed from V and 0 bases from J, the gap between germline ends came to 10 bases. CDR3 size: 14 residues. CDR1 is SQVTM, CDR2 ANQGSEA, per germline. The DNA of the CDR3 is TGCAGCGTTGCCCCTGGCAGCTCCTACAATGAGCAGTTCTTC. Protein product: CSVAPGSSYNEQFF.

This sequence joins TRBV9 and TRBJ2-2; D may be TRBD2 (5 bases). The V gene lost 4 bases and the J gene lost 2 bases, with 21 bases spanning the gap. CDR1 is SGDLS and CDR2 is YYNGEE in the germline V gene. CDR3 size: 18 residues. The CDR3 loop reads CASSPTGLTPSNTGELFF. CDR3 DNA sequence: TGTGCCAGCAGCCCTACCGGACTCACACCATCTAACACCGGGGAGCTGTTTTTT.

This clone has just one count. V gene TRBV28 combines with J gene TRBJ1-5; TRBD1 is a possible D gene (5 bases). The length of the CDR3 is 15 residues. Between the trimmed V and J ends, which lost 3 bases and 3 bases, there was a span of 12 bases. Germline-derived CDR1 and CDR2 are MDHEN and SYDVKM. The CDR3 spells CASSFPDSINQPQHF. CDR3 DNA sequence: TGTGCCAGCAGTTTCCCCGACAGTATCAATCAGCCCCAGCATTTT.

The chain couples TRBV7-2 to TRBJ1-3; the D gene is possibly TRBD1 (5 bases). Looked up from germline, CDR1 is SGHTA and CDR2 is FQGNSA. Trimming took 6 bases from V and 4 from J, leaving 10 bases between them. The CDR3 consists of 13 residues. In DNA, the CDR3 is TGTGCCAGCAGAGGGCAGGGAGGAAACACCATATATTTT. It encodes CASRGQGGNTIYF.

This clone has only one observation. This chain connects TRBV19 to TRBJ1-5; 7 bases align to TRBD1. The CDR3 covers 15 residues. V lost 6 bases to trimming and J lost 0 bases; unmatched junction nucleotides: 5. Germline V gene data show CDR1 as LNHDA and CDR2 as SQIVND (reference sequence). CDR3 nucleotides: TGTGCCAGTAGACCTACAGGGGTTAGCAATCAGCCCCAGCATTTT. Protein sequence: CASRPTGVSNQPQHF.

The rearrangement joins TRBV18 to TRBJ2-5; TRBD1 matches at 11 bases. J lost 4 bases, V lost 3 bases, and 7 bases had no gene match. CDR3 length: 16 residues. CDR1 is KGHSH, CDR2 LQKENI, per germline. The chain's CDR3 is CASSPRQGTGGETQYF. The CDR3 DNA follows: TGTGCCAGCTCACCGCGACAGGGGACAGGGGGAGAGACCCAGTACTTC.

The count of this clone is one. The chain joins TRBV6-6 to TRBJ2-5, with 9 bases lining up with TRBD2. In germline, CDR1 is MNHNY, CDR2 SVGAGI (reference sequence). V shed 6 bases, J shed 11 bases, and the junction held 7 bases outside the gene matches. The CDR3 is 12 amino acids. Here the CDR3 DNA reads TGTGCCAGCAGGGTTAGCGGGGGTCGGCAGTACTTC. The encoded protein is CASRVSGGRQYF.

This clone was observed a handful of times. At the DNA level, this CDR3 is encoded by other sequences in the same sample as well. This chain connects TRBV19 to TRBJ2-5; D not certain. The germline V gene has CDR1 LNHDA and CDR2 SQIVND (reference sequence). CDR3 size: 13 residues. Trimming took off 4 bases at V and 0 bases at J, with 6 bases between the two ends. As DNA, the CDR3 is TGTGCCAGTAGTAAACGGTACCAAGAGACCCAGTACTTC. This gives the protein CASSKRYQETQYF.